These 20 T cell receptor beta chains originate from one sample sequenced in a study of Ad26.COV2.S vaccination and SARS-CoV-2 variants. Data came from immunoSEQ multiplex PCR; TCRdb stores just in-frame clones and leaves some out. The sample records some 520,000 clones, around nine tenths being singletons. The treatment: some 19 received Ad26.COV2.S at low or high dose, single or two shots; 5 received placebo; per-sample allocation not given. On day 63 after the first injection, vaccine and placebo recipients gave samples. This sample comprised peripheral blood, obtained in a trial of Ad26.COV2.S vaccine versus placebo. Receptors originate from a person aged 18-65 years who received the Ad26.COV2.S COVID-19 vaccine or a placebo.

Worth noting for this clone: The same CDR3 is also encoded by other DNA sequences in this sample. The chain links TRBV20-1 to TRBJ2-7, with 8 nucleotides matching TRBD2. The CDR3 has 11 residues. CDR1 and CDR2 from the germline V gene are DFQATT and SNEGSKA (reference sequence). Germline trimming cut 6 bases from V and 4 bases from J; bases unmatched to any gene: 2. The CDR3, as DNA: TGCAGTGCCCGGGGGGGATACGAGCAGTACTTC. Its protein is CSARGGYEQYF.

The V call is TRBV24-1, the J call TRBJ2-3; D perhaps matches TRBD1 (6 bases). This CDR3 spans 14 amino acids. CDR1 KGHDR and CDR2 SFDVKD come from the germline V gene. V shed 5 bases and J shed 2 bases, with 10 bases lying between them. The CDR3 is CATSVGHDTDTQYF. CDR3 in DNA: TGTGCCACCAGTGTGGGACACGACACAGATACGCAGTATTTT.

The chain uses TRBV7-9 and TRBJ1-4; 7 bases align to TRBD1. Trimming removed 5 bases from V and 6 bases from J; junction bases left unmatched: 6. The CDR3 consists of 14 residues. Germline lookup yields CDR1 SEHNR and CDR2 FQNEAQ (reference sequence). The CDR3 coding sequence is TGTGCCAGCAGCGACTCGGACAGGCATGAAAAACTGTTTTTT. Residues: CASSDSDRHEKLFF.

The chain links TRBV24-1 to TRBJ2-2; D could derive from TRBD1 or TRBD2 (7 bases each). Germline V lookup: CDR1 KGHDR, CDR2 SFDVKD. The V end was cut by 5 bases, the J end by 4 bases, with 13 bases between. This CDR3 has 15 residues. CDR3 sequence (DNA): TGTGCCACCAGTGGAGGGGGCGGGGGCACCGGGGAGCTGTTTTTT. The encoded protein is CATSGGGGGTGELFF.

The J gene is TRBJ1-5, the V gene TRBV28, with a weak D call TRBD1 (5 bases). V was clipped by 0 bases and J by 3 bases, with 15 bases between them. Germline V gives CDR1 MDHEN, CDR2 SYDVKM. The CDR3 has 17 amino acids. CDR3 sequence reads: CASSLWAGEGFNQPQHF. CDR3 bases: TGTGCCAGCAGTTTATGGGCAGGCGAGGGGTTCAATCAGCCCCAGCATTTT.

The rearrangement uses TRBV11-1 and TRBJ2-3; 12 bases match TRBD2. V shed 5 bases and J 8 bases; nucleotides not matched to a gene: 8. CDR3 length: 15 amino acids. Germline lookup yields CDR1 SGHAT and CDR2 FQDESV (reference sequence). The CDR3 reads CASSAPSGRGSTQYF. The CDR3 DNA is TGTGCCAGCAGCGCTCCTAGCGGGAGGGGGAGTACGCAGTATTTT.

CDR3 in amino acids: CASSFDRVDEQFF. Written as DNA, the CDR3 is TGTGCCAGCAGCTTCGACAGGGTCGATGAGCAGTTCTTC. J is TRBJ2-1 and V is TRBV7-2; TRBD1 matches 7 bases. Germline assignment: CDR1 SGHTA and CDR2 FQGNSA. The CDR3 length is 13 residues. V lost 3 bases to trimming and J lost 8 bases; unmatched junction nucleotides: 4.

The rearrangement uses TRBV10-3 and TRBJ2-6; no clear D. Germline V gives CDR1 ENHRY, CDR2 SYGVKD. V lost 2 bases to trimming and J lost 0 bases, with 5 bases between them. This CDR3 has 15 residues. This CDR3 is CAISEGFSGANVLTF. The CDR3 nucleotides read TGTGCCATCAGTGAGGGGTTCTCTGGGGCCAACGTCCTGACTTTC.

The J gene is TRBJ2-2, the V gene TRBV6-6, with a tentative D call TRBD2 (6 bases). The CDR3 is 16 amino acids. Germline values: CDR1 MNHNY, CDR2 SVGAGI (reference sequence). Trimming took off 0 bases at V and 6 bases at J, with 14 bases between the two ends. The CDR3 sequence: CASSYSGRWGAGELFF. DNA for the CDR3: TGTGCCAGCAGTTACTCCGGCAGGTGGGGGGCCGGGGAGCTGTTTTTT.

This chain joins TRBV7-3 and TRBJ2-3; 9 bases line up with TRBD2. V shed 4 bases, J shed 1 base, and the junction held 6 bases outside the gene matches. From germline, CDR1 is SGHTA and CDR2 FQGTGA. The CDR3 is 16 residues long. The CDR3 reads CASSYIAGARTDTQYF. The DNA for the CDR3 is TGTGCCAGCAGCTACATAGCGGGAGCCCGCACAGATACGCAGTATTTT. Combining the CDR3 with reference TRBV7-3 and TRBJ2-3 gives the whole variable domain GAGVSQTPSNKVTEKGKYVELRCDPISGHTALYWYRQSLGQGPEFLIYFQGTGAADDSGLPNDRFFAVRPEGSVSTLKIQRTERGDSAVYLCASSYIAGARTDTQYFGPGTRLTVL.

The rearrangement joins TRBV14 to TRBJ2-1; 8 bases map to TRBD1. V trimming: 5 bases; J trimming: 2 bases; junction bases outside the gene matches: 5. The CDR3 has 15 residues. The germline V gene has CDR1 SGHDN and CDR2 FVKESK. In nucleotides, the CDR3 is TGTGCCAGCAGCTCCCGACAGGGGACCTACAATGAGCAGTTCTTC. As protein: CASSSRQGTYNEQFF.

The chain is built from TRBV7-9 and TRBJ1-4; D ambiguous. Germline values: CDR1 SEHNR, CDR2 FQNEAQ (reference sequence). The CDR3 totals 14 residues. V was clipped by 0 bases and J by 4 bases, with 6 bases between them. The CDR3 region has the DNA TGTGCCAGCAGCTTAGCAGGCGGTAATGAAAAACTGTTTTTT. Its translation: CASSLAGGNEKLFF.

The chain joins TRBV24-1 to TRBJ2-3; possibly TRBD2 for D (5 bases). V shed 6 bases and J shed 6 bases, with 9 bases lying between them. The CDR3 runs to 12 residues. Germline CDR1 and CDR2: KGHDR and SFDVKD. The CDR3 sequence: CATSPRGDTQYF. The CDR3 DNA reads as TGTGCCACCAGTCCGCGCGGGGATACGCAGTATTTT.

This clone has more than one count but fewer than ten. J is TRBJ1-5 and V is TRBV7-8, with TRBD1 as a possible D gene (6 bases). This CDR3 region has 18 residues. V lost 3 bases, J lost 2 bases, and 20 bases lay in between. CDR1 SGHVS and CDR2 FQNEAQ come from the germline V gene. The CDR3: CASSFLGGRTYGNQPQHF. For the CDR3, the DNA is TGTGCCAGCAGCTTTCTCGGGGGGCGAACGTATGGCAATCAGCCCCAGCATTTT.

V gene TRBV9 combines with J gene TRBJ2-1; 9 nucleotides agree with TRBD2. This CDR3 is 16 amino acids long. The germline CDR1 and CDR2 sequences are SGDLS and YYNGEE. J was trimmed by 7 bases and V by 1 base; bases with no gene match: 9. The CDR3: CASSVRGGRAENEQFF. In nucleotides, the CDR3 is TGTGCCAGCAGCGTACGGGGCGGGAGGGCCGAGAATGAGCAGTTCTTC. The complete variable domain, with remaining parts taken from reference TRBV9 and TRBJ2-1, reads DSGVTQTPKHLITATGQRVTLRCSPRSGDLSVYWYQQSLDQGLQFLIQYYNGEERAKGNILERFSAQQFPDLHSELNLSSLELGDSALYFCASSVRGGRAENEQFFGPGTRLTVL.

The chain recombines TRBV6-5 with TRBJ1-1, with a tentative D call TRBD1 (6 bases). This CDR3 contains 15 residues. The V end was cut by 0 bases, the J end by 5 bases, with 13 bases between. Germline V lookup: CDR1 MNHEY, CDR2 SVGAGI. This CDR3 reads CASSYSVPGATEAFF. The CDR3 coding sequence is TGTGCCAGCAGTTACTCTGTGCCGGGGGCGACTGAAGCTTTCTTT.

The CDR3 reads CASSLREAFGELFF. The CDR3 nucleotides read TGTGCCAGCAGTCTGCGGGAGGCATTCGGGGAGCTGTTTTTT. The chain is built from TRBV2 and TRBJ2-2, with 8 bases identical to TRBD2. CDR1 is SNHLY and CDR2 is FYNNEI in the germline V gene. Losses at the gene ends were 5 bases for V and 7 bases for J; bases not matched to a gene: 6. This CDR3 comprises 14 residues.

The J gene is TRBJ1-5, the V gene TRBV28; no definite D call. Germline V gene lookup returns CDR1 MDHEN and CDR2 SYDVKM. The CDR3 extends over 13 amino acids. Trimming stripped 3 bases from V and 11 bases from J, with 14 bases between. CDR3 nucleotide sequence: TGTGCCAGCAGTTTGGTGGGTTTTAGGTCCCAGCATTTT. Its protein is CASSLVGFRSQHF.

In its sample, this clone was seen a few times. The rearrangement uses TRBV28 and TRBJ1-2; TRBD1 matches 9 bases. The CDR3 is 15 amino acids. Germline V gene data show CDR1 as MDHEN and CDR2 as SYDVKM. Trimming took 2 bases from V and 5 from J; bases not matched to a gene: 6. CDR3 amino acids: CASSLVGTGRYGYTF. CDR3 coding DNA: TGTGCCAGCAGTTTAGTTGGGACAGGGCGATATGGCTACACCTTC.

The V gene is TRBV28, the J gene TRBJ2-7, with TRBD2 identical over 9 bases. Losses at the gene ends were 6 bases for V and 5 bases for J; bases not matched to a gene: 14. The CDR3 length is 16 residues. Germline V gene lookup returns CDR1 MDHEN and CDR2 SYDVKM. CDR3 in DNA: TGTGCCAGCAGGCATCCAAGCGGGAGGCGAGGTGACGAGCAGTACTTC. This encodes CASRHPSGRRGDEQYF.